The source of this T cell receptor (beta chain) is a study of patients and donors after allogeneic stem cell transplantation. TCRdb processed the RT-PCR reads anew with MiXCR; each CDR3 protein has one entry. The sample lists about 960,000 distinct CDR3 sequences; roughly 18% were seen once. This CDR3 region has 15 residues. Germline V gene data show CDR1 as SGHVS and CDR2 as FQNEAQ. V was clipped by 7 bases and J by 3 bases; unmatched bases: 7. Sample: blood, either unsorted or a sorted T cell fraction (not recorded which). The V gene is TRBV7-8, the J gene TRBJ2-5, with 11 bases that match TRBD2. The clonotype comes from a human donor who was either an allogeneic HSCT recipient or a stem cell or donor lymphocyte infusion donor (not recorded which). It is not recorded whose cells these are; they may come from a transplant donor. Written as DNA, the CDR3 is TGTGCCAGCACCCTACTAGCGGGGGTTAAAGAGACCCAGTACTTC. Translation gives CASTLLAGVKETQYF.